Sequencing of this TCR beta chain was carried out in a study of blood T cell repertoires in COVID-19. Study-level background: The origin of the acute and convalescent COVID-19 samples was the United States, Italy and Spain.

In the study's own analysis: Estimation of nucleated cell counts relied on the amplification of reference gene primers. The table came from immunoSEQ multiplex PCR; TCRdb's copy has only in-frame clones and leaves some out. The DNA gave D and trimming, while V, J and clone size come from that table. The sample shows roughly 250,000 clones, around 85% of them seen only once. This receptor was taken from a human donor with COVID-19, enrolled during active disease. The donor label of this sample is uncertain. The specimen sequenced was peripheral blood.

The CDR3, as DNA: TGTGCCAGCAGTAATCCCAGGGTAGGGAGCAATCAGCCCCAGCATTTT. Protein: CASSNPRVGSNQPQHF. This chain joins TRBV28 and TRBJ1-5, with a tentative D call TRBD1 (5 bases). Germline CDR1 is MDHEN and CDR2 is SYDVKM. The CDR3 is 16 amino acids. Trimming shortened V by 5 bases and J by 1 base, and 15 bases separated the two germline ends. Together with reference TRBV28 and TRBJ1-5, the CDR3 gives the full variable domain: DVKVTQSSRYLVKRTGEKVFLECVQDMDHENMFWYRQDPGLGLRLIYFSYDVKMKEKGDIPEGYSVSREKKERFSLILESASTNQTSMYLCASSNPRVGSNQPQHFGDGTRLSIL.